A single sample gave rise to the 20 T cell receptor beta chains below, sequenced in a study of blood T cells in healthy people across ages. The second PCR ran roughly 7 to 12 cycles with a sample-barcoded 5' primer and J-beta primers. TCRdb independently ran MiXCR on the 5' RACE reads; one entry per CDR3 protein. The repertoire includes some 1.5 million distinct CDR3 sequences, about 28% of them detected once, and approximately 7.7% sits in the top ten. The sequencing input was blood. These receptors came from a woman aged 25 to 39 in good health.

The CDR3 region is CASSDGTSGGRDTGELFF. The CDR3 DNA reads TGTGCCAGCAGTGACGGGACTAGCGGAGGTCGGGACACCGGGGAGCTGTTTTTT. This chain connects TRBV6-1 to TRBJ2-2; 11 positions agree with TRBD2. Germline trimming cut 3 bases from V and 3 bases from J; bases unmatched to any gene: 9. The V gene's germline CDR1 is MNHNS and CDR2 SASEGT. CDR3 length: 18 residues.

In the case of this clonotype: It may be a read error: a sequence one base away is much more abundant. The chain is built from TRBV6-5 and TRBJ2-7; D may be TRBD2 (5 bases). CDR1 is MNHEY, CDR2 SVGAGI, per germline. The ends were cut back, 0 bases at V and 9 bases at J, with 15 bases in the middle. The CDR3 is 14 residues long. The CDR3 loop is CASSYSTGIVGQYF. Written as DNA, the CDR3 is TGTGCCAGCAGTTACTCGACCGGGATAGTCGGGCAGTACTTC.

CDR3 sequence (DNA): TGCAGTGCGATTAGGGGACAGAAAGACATTCAGTACTTC. Residues: CSAIRGQKDIQYF. The chain couples TRBV20-1 to TRBJ2-4, with 7 bases aligning to TRBD1. The V gene end was trimmed by 6 bases and the J gene end by 8 bases; junction bases not matched to a gene: 10. In germline, CDR1 is DFQATT, CDR2 SNEGSKA (reference sequence). This CDR3 is built from 13 residues.

The rearrangement uses TRBV12-3 or TRBV12-4 and TRBJ1-1; D gene uncertain. Trimming took 2 bases from V and 1 from J, leaving 8 bases between them. The CDR3 covers 14 residues. This CDR3 is CASSLNGWNTEAFF. As DNA, the CDR3 is TGTGCCAGCAGTTTAAACGGATGGAACACTGAAGCTTTCTTT.

As to this clonotype: A much larger clone is a single base away; this may be a read error. Since no conserved phenylalanine or tryptophan closes the CDR3, a read error is the likely cause. V and J are TRBV4-1 and TRBJ1-2, with TRBD1 identical over 7 bases. The CDR3 sequence is 13 residues long. CDR1 and CDR2 (germline): MGHRA, YSYEKL. V lost 3 bases and J lost 4; bases outside the gene matches: 2. The CDR3 sequence is CASSQRDSYGYTC. The CDR3 DNA reads TGCGCCAGCAGCCAGAGGGACAGCTATGGCTACACCTGC.

The genes are TRBV7-2 and TRBJ1-6; 7 nucleotides align to TRBD1. The CDR3 spans 16 residues. Per germline, CDR1 SGHTA and CDR2 FQGNSA. With V trimmed by 5 bases and J by 4 bases, 8 bases remained unmatched. The CDR3, as DNA: TGTGCCAGCAGCCTCAGGGGGAAGGGGTATAATTCACCCCTCCACTTT. The encoded protein is CASSLRGKGYNSPLHF.

The rearrangement joins TRBV9 to TRBJ1-1, with unresolved D. This CDR3 comprises 13 residues. Between the trimmed V and J ends, which lost 0 bases and 11 bases, there was a span of 14 bases. CDR1 is SGDLS, CDR2 YYNGEE, per germline. The CDR3 spells CASSVGPLPEAFF. For the CDR3, the DNA is TGTGCCAGCAGCGTAGGTCCCCTCCCGGAGGCTTTCTTT. Complete variable domain (other parts from reference TRBV9 and TRBJ1-1): DSGVTQTPKHLITATGQRVTLRCSPRSGDLSVYWYQQSLDQGLQFLIQYYNGEERAKGNILERFSAQQFPDLHSELNLSSLELGDSALYFCASSVGPLPEAFFGQGTRLTVV.

This clonotype was seen many times. V is TRBV29-1 and J is TRBJ2-7; TRBD1 matches at 7 bases. The V and J ends lost 6 bases and 5 bases, in that order; junction bases with no gene match: 13. Germline assignment: CDR1 SQVTM and CDR2 ANQGSEA. The CDR3 has 14 residues. The CDR3 reads CSVVTQHRGNEQYF. In DNA form, the CDR3 reads TGCAGCGTAGTTACACAACACAGGGGTAACGAGCAGTACTTC.

This chain links TRBV20-1 with TRBJ2-3; D is possibly TRBD1 or TRBD2 (5 bases each). This CDR3 is 15 amino acids long. From germline, CDR1 is DFQATT and CDR2 SNEGSKA (reference sequence). Trimming stripped 4 bases from V and 3 bases from J, with 17 bases between. CDR3 sequence reads: CSAKGVLEGTDTQYF. The CDR3 nucleotides are TGCAGTGCTAAAGGGGTACTAGAGGGGACAGATACGCAGTATTTT.

The chain recombines TRBV9 with TRBJ2-3, with unresolved D. Trimming shortened V by 0 bases and J by 4 bases, and 15 bases separated the two germline ends. Germline V CDR1 and CDR2: SGDLS, YYNGEE. The CDR3 length is 16 residues. In nucleotides, the CDR3 is TGTGCCAGCAGCGTAGGAGGCGGTGGTTTTGCAGATACGCAGTATTTT. It is translated as CASSVGGGGFADTQYF.

J is TRBJ1-6 and V is TRBV12-3 or TRBV12-4; no definite D call. V lost 6 bases, J lost 15 bases, and 12 bases lay in between. The CDR3 extends over 11 amino acids. CDR3 nucleotide sequence: TGTGCCAGCAGCCCTGGGGATCTCCTCCACTTT. The encoded protein is CASSPGDLLHF.

This clonotype was recorded many times. This chain links TRBV6-2 or TRBV6-3 with TRBJ2-5; tentative D call: TRBD1 (5 bases). The V and J ends lost 4 bases and 5 bases respectively, with 11 bases between them. The CDR3 runs 13 residues. The germline gives CDR1 MNHEY, CDR2 SVGEGT. CDR3 loop: CASSSDSRETQYF. The CDR3 bases are TGTGCCAGCAGTTCCGACAGCCGGGAGACCCAGTACTTC.

This clonotype was seen ten or more times. CDR3 bases: TGCGCCAGCAGCCAAGCCAGCGGGGCCTACAATGAGCAGTTCTTC. This encodes CASSQASGAYNEQFF. J is TRBJ2-1 and V is TRBV4-1, with 7 bases lining up with TRBD2. J lost 2 bases, V lost 1 base, and 2 bases had no gene match. The germline V gene encodes CDR1 MGHRA and CDR2 YSYEKL. This CDR3 has 15 amino acids.

On this clonotype itself: A much larger clone sits a single nucleotide away, making a read error possible. The chain uses TRBV20-1 and TRBJ2-4; 9 nucleotides agree with TRBD2. CDR3 size: 14 residues. V gave up 4 bases and J gave up 13 bases; unmatched junction bases: 14. From germline, CDR1 is DFQATT and CDR2 SNEGSKA (reference sequence). CDR3 DNA: TGCAGTGCTATTCGACTAGCGGTTAACAATGAGCAGTACTTC. The encoded protein is CSAIRLAVNNEQYF.

This clonotype showed up just a few times. The CDR3: CASSQERVYDRNEKLFF. CDR3 bases: TGCGCCAGCAGCCAAGAAAGGGTTTATGACAGAAATGAAAAACTGTTTTTT. The chain has TRBV4-1 and TRBJ1-4, with a possible D match to TRBD1 (5 bases). Trimming cost V 0 bases and J 5 bases, with 16 bases left between them. The germline V gene has CDR1 MGHRA and CDR2 YSYEKL. There are 17 residues in the CDR3.

The chain carries TRBV5-1 and TRBJ2-1; 10 bases fit TRBD2. Germline CDR1 and CDR2: SGHRS and YFSETQ. The CDR3 consists of 15 residues. V lost 0 bases to trimming and J lost 6 bases; unmatched junction nucleotides: 3. CDR3 nucleotide sequence: TGCGCCAGCAGCTTGGTGGTAGCGGGGGGCAATGAGCAGTTCTTC. This codes for CASSLVVAGGNEQFF.

This clonotype was recorded a few times. This rearrangement joins TRBV5-1 to TRBJ1-2; 8 bases align to TRBD1. The CDR3 is 15 amino acids. Germline CDR1 is SGHRS and CDR2 is YFSETQ. V shed 4 bases, J shed 4 bases, and the junction held 9 bases outside the gene matches. DNA for the CDR3: TGCGCCAGCAGCCCCAGACAGGACAGGGTCTATGGCTACACCTTC. This gives the protein CASSPRQDRVYGYTF.

V and J are TRBV7-2 and TRBJ2-1; 9 bases agree with TRBD2. The V gene end was trimmed by 5 bases and the J gene end by 4 bases; junction bases not matched to a gene: 6. The germline V gene has CDR1 SGHTA and CDR2 FQGNSA. The CDR3 runs 15 residues. The CDR3 DNA reads as TGTGCCAGCAGCAACAAGCGGGGGGTTTACAATGAGCAGTTCTTC. Amino acid sequence: CASSNKRGVYNEQFF. The full variable domain, rest sourced from reference TRBV7-2 and TRBJ2-1, is GAGVSQSPSNKVTEKGKDVELRCDPISGHTALYWYRQSLGQGLEFLIYFQGNSAPDKSGLPSDRFSAERTGGSVSTLTIQRTQQEDSAVYLCASSNKRGVYNEQFFGPGTRLTVL.

Many counts were recorded for this clonotype. The chain is built from TRBV4-3 and TRBJ1-2; the D gene is possibly TRBD1 (6 bases). This CDR3 comprises 15 residues. V was shortened by 4 bases and J by 8 bases, with 20 bases between the two germline ends. Germline V gives CDR1 LGHNA, CDR2 YSLEER. In DNA, the CDR3 is TGCGCCAGCAGCCCAGATATGGGAGACAGGAGGGGCTACACCTTC. Its protein is CASSPDMGDRRGYTF.

This clonotype was detected only a few times. V and J are TRBV10-3 and TRBJ1-5; the match to TRBD1 covers 7 bases. The CDR3 extends over 12 amino acids. Germline-derived CDR1 and CDR2 are ENHRY and SYGVKD. J lost 4 bases, V lost 10 bases, and 4 bases had no gene match. The CDR3 is CATQGENQPQHF. The CDR3 DNA sequence: TGTGCCACCCAGGGGGAAAATCAGCCCCAGCATTTT.